This T cell receptor beta chain was sequenced for a study of cytomegalovirus exposure and HLA in healthy donors. Primers included in the PCR were 60 Vbeta and 13 Jbeta primers. TCRdb keeps only in-frame clones here, not all; method: immunoSEQ multiplex PCR. The data hold approximately 210,000 clones, with about four fifths observed a single time. On this clone itself: The antigen remains undetermined.

Study-level points and caveats: Later findings reportedly placed an Asian-associated ancestry cluster below the roughly 670-donor mean for N-insertions. The study designated 150 to 200 TCR beta chains cytomegalovirus-associated. TCR beta V- and J-gene trimming was later associated with a missense DCLRE1C variant.

CDR1 and CDR2 from the germline V gene are SGHNT and YYREEE (reference sequence). CDR3 size: 15 residues. Trimming took off 0 bases at V and 3 bases at J, with 12 bases between the two ends. The sequence was obtained from a woman aged 40 to 50 in good health and CMV-seronegative. V usage is TRBV5-4 and J usage is TRBJ1-1, with unresolved D. Sequenced: PBMCs. The CDR3 nucleotides are TGTGCCAGCAGCTTGGGCACTACCGGGGACACTGAAGCTTTCTTT. Translation: CASSLGTTGDTEAFF.